What follows is one T cell receptor beta chain and its context. The sample originates from a study of memory CD4+ T cells and cytomegalovirus serostatus. The CDR3 length is 13 residues. With 2 bases removed from V and 0 bases from J, the gap between germline ends came to 4 bases. In germline, CDR1 is SGHAT, CDR2 FQNNGV. Single viable CD3+CD4+CD8-CD45RO+ cells were sorted as the memory CD4+ T cells. Only in-frame clones appear in the TCRdb table, and some are missing; sequencing was by immunoSEQ multiplex PCR. In the table there are about 58,000 clones, roughly 85% of which are singletons. The sample taken for sequencing was memory CD4+ T cells from blood. V and J are TRBV11-2 and TRBJ2-5, with D uncertain. The source of this sequence is an adult in good health and CMV-seronegative. Some clones in this sample may be carry-over from other donors' samples. CDR3: CASSLSYQETQYF. In DNA form, the CDR3 reads TGTGCCAGCAGCTTATCCTACCAAGAGACCCAGTACTTC.